The 8 T cell receptor beta chains below come from one sample, sequenced in a study of cytomegalovirus exposure and HLA in healthy donors (dated by TCRdb to 2017 to 2019). The library was built by means of the immunoSEQ multiplex PCR assay. The multiplex PCR relied on a mix of 60 forward primers for TCR Vbeta segments and 13 reverse primers for TCR Jbeta segments. This immuneACCESS table, as held by TCRdb, lists in-frame sequences with V and J called but not all clones. Of the missing ones, under half trace to an unresolved V gene in checked studies; the others have no known cause. The sample records roughly 200,000 clones, around 77% of which are singletons. 2.4% of the sample comes from the top ten. The sequenced material came from PBMCs. These receptors originate from a man aged 60-69 years in good health and CMV-seronegative.

Only one count was recorded for this clone. V and J are TRBV29-1 and TRBJ1-2; the D gene is possibly TRBD1 (5 bases). The CDR3 is 17 amino acids. The germline CDR1 and CDR2 sequences are SQVTM and ANQGSEA. The V end lost 0 bases, the J end lost 2 bases, and 19 bases lay between the germline ends. The CDR3 protein is CSVEDQDVGLGNYGYTF. The CDR3 bases are TGCAGCGTTGAAGATCAAGATGTGGGGCTGGGGAACTATGGCTACACCTTC.

V usage is TRBV6-1 and J usage is TRBJ1-5, with D possibly TRBD1 on 5 matching bases. The V gene lost 4 bases and the J gene lost 13 bases, with 17 bases spanning the gap. CDR3 length equals 13 residues. Germline lookup yields CDR1 MNHNS and CDR2 SASEGT. The CDR3 region is CASSVPGGRGQHF. The CDR3 coding sequence is TGTGCCAGCAGTGTTCCTGGGGGGAGGGGTCAGCATTTT.

V usage is TRBV15 and J usage is TRBJ1-2; 8 bases fit TRBD1. CDR1 is LNHNV, CDR2 YYDKDF, per germline (reference sequence). The length of the CDR3 is 15 residues. Trimming cost V 6 bases and J 7 bases; bases outside gene matches: 13. The CDR3 DNA sequence: TGTGCCACCAGAGACATCGCAGGGGGCGCGTCTGGCTACACCTTC. The encoded protein is CATRDIAGGASGYTF.

The chain links TRBV7-3 to TRBJ2-1; D is perhaps TRBD2 (6 bases). The V end lost 4 bases, the J end lost 10 bases, and 17 bases lay between the germline ends. In germline, CDR1 is SGHTA, CDR2 FQGTGA. The CDR3 runs to 14 residues. DNA of the CDR3: TGTGCCAGCAGCTCCACTGTAGCGGCCAACGAGCAGTTCTTC. As protein: CASSSTVAANEQFF. Combining the CDR3 with reference TRBV7-3 and TRBJ2-1 gives the whole variable domain GAGVSQTPSNKVTEKGKYVELRCDPISGHTALYWYRQSLGQGPEFLIYFQGTGAADDSGLPNDRFFAVRPEGSVSTLKIQRTERGDSAVYLCASSSTVAANEQFFGPGTRLTVL.

The chain is built from TRBV5-1 and TRBJ2-5; TRBD2 is a possible D gene (6 bases). V was trimmed by 0 bases and J by 5 bases, leaving 14 bases between them. This CDR3 spans 15 amino acids. The germline V gene has CDR1 SGHRS and CDR2 YFSETQ. CDR3: CASSLGRRGWETQYF. The CDR3 nucleotides read TGCGCCAGCAGCTTGGGCAGGCGGGGTTGGGAGACCCAGTACTTC.

The table lists this clone with a few counts. Written as DNA, the CDR3 is TGTGCCAGCAGCTCCCTGAAGCGGGGGGGCCCCGGGGAGCTGTTTTTT. It codes for CASSSLKRGGPGELFF. This chain connects TRBV11-2 to TRBJ2-2; 10 bases map to TRBD2. From germline, CDR1 is SGHAT and CDR2 FQNNGV. Trimming took 4 bases from V and 6 from J; bases not matched to a gene: 8. This CDR3 comprises 16 residues.

Points on this clone: One end of the junction is discordant with germline, which a read error may explain. The V gene is TRBV29-1, the J gene TRBJ1-2; 7 nucleotides agree with TRBD1. The CDR3 is 13 residues long. Germline CDR1 SQVTM, CDR2 ANQGSEA. This CDR3 reads CSVFTGDGYGYPF. Written as DNA, the CDR3 is TGCAGCGTTTTTACAGGGGACGGCTATGGCTACCCCTTC. Combining the CDR3 with reference TRBV29-1 and TRBJ1-2 gives the whole variable domain SAVISQKPSRDICQRGTSLTIQCQVDSQVTMMFWYRQQPGQSLTLIATANQGSEATYESGFVIDKFPISRPNLTFSTLTVSNMSPEDSSIYLCSVFTGDGYGYPFGSGTRLTVV.

This clone appeared many times. This CDR3 is CASSLALRDRGYEQYF. The CDR3 DNA is TGTGCCAGCAGCTTAGCGTTACGGGACAGGGGCTACGAGCAGTACTTC. The chain joins TRBV7-9 to TRBJ2-7; the match to TRBD1 covers 10 bases. Per the germline V gene, CDR1 is SEHNR and CDR2 is FQNEAQ (reference sequence). V lost 0 bases to trimming and J lost 3 bases; unmatched junction nucleotides: 5. This CDR3 contains 16 residues.